Each of the 12 T cell receptor beta chains below was sequenced from the same sample in a study of CD8 T cells in ankylosing spondylitis (dated by TCRdb to about 2017). Libraries were prepared through 5' RACE. Sequenced using an Illumina HiSeq 2500. In-frame beta chains were kept once TCRdb had trimmed the public reads at Q25 with fastp and called clones with MiXCR. Records with the same CDR3 protein are collapsed into one entry carrying the most frequent genes and DNA. In this sample the table shows more than 300,000 distinct CDR3 sequences, under 14% of which occur a single time. The ten largest clones add up to roughly a tenth of the sample. The sample taken for sequencing was blood, either unsorted or a sorted T cell fraction (not recorded which). These TCRs come from a female donor with ankylosing spondylitis or in good health (not recorded which).

This chain connects TRBV5-1 to TRBJ2-3; 7 bases align to TRBD1. The CDR3 has 16 residues. From germline, CDR1 is SGHRS and CDR2 YFSETQ. The V gene end was trimmed by 4 bases and the J gene end by 2 bases; junction bases not matched to a gene: 10. The CDR3 DNA reads TGCGCCAGCAGCCCAGGCCAAGGGGGCCTCACAGATACGCAGTATTTT. It specifies CASSPGQGGLTDTQYF.

This clonotype showed up just a few times. This chain connects TRBV20-1 to TRBJ2-2; 8 positions match TRBD2. This CDR3 has 16 amino acids. Losses at the gene ends were 6 bases for V and 0 bases for J; bases not matched to a gene: 9. Germline values: CDR1 DFQATT, CDR2 SNEGSKA (reference sequence). The CDR3 DNA sequence: TGCAGTGCCCCTGCCGAGCGGGGGCCGAACACCGGGGAGCTGTTTTTT. Residues: CSAPAERGPNTGELFF.

In this sample, this clonotype turned up many times. The chain uses TRBV7-9 and TRBJ1-1, with D maybe TRBD1 (5 bases). The CDR3 loop spans 15 amino acids. CDR1 is SEHNR, CDR2 FQNEAQ, per germline (reference sequence). V lost 8 bases to trimming and J lost 0 bases, with 16 bases between them. The CDR3 is CASAPPQTVNTEAFF. CDR3 coding DNA: TGTGCCAGCGCCCCCCCGCAGACAGTGAACACTGAAGCTTTCTTT.

The chain has TRBV24-1 and TRBJ2-1, with TRBD2 identical over 8 bases. CDR3 size: 17 residues. Per the germline V gene, CDR1 is KGHDR and CDR2 is SFDVKD. V was clipped by 3 bases and J by 6 bases; unmatched bases: 12. The CDR3 DNA sequence: TGTGCCACCAGTGATCCCCTACGGGTAGCGGGAACCAATGAGCAGTTCTTC. Protein product: CATSDPLRVAGTNEQFF.

This clonotype was detected once. This rearrangement joins TRBV9 to TRBJ2-1; unclear D gene. Germline CDR1 and CDR2: SGDLS and YYNGEE. Trimming cost V 7 bases and J 0 bases, with 17 bases left between them. There are 16 residues in the CDR3. CDR3 bases: TGTGCCAGCTGCCAGCGATCTCCGAGCTCCTACAATGAGCAGTTCTTC. Translating it yields CASCQRSPSSYNEQFF.

The chain is built from TRBV6-5 and TRBJ2-5; 12 nucleotides agree with TRBD2. Per germline, CDR1 MNHEY and CDR2 SVGAGI. V trimming: 0 bases; J trimming: 4 bases; junction bases outside the gene matches: 9. CDR3 length: 18 amino acids. The CDR3 region has the DNA TGTGCCAGCAGTTACTCTCCTAGCGGGGGGGCCTTTCCAGAGACCCAGTACTTC. Translated: CASSYSPSGGAFPETQYF.

This clonotype was counted many times. The gene calls are TRBV29-1 and TRBJ1-5; 7 nucleotides line up with TRBD1. This CDR3 comprises 16 residues. Germline V gene data show CDR1 as SQVTM and CDR2 as ANQGSEA. J was trimmed by 6 bases and V by 4 bases; bases with no gene match: 15. CDR3 sequence: CSVVLSGRQGAQPQHF. The DNA of the CDR3 is TGCAGCGTTGTATTGTCCGGTCGACAGGGAGCTCAGCCCCAGCATTTT.

The chain combines TRBV6-4 with TRBJ1-6, with 8 positions matching TRBD1. Looked up from germline, CDR1 is MRHNA and CDR2 is SNTAGT. Unmatched junction bases numbered 16, after V lost 5 bases and J lost 7 bases. The CDR3 sequence is 18 residues long. The CDR3 spells CASSFSRQGSLGNSPLHF. CDR3 coding DNA: TGTGCCAGCAGTTTTTCGAGACAGGGGAGCCTAGGGAATTCACCCCTCCACTTT.

The table lists this clonotype with a few counts. The chain joins TRBV4-2 to TRBJ2-3, with 9 nucleotides matching TRBD1. Germline CDR1 and CDR2: LGHNA and YNFKEQ. V lost 1 base and J lost 3; bases outside the gene matches: 5. The CDR3 is 16 residues long. CDR3 protein: CASSQVGQGTTDTQYF. The CDR3 nucleotides read TGTGCCAGCAGCCAAGTGGGACAGGGAACAACAGATACGCAGTATTTT.

V is TRBV30 and J is TRBJ2-7, with D uncertain. Per germline, CDR1 GTSNPN and CDR2 SVGIG (reference sequence). The CDR3 sequence is 12 residues long. The V end lost 2 bases, the J end lost 3 bases, and 8 bases lay between the germline ends. CDR3 loop: CAWSRTGYEQYF. CDR3 nucleotides: TGTGCCTGGAGTAGGACGGGCTACGAGCAGTACTTC.

The chain has TRBV4-2 and TRBJ1-5; 9 bases line up with TRBD1. V lost 0 bases and J lost 5; bases outside the gene matches: 2. Germline values: CDR1 LGHNA, CDR2 YNFKEQ. This CDR3 is built from 15 residues. CDR3 sequence reads: CASSQEQGADQPQHF. As DNA, the CDR3 is TGTGCCAGCAGCCAAGAACAGGGGGCGGATCAGCCCCAGCATTTT.

This clonotype has at least ten counts. The chain joins TRBV5-1 to TRBJ2-7; maybe TRBD2 (6 bases). Germline V gene lookup returns CDR1 SGHRS and CDR2 YFSETQ. The CDR3 is 15 residues long. V shed 0 bases and J shed 4 bases, with 14 bases lying between them. CDR3 coding DNA: TGCGCCAGCAGCTTGGTAGGAGCCGCGGGATACGAGCAGTACTTC. Its translation is CASSLVGAAGYEQYF.